These 23 T cell receptor beta chains originate from one sample sequenced in a study of cytotoxic CD8 clonotypes in ibrutinib-treated CLL. Only in-frame clones appear in the TCRdb table, and some are missing; sequencing was by immunoSEQ multiplex PCR. This table has about 120,000 clones, 80% to 90% appearing once. The material sequenced was PBMCs, taken after 24 months of ibrutinib treatment. All receptors derive from a human donor with chronic lymphocytic leukemia.

The genes are TRBV2 and TRBJ2-1, with 8 bases matching TRBD2. Germline lookup yields CDR1 SNHLY and CDR2 FYNNEI. There are 15 residues in the CDR3. V gave up 6 bases and J gave up 2 bases; unmatched junction bases: 6. CDR3 sequence reads: CASRLDSGAYNEQFF. The CDR3 coding sequence is TGTGCCAGCAGGCTCGATAGCGGGGCCTACAATGAGCAGTTCTTC.

The rearrangement uses TRBV28 and TRBJ2-5; 8 bases agree with TRBD2. The V gene's germline CDR1 is MDHEN and CDR2 SYDVKM. The CDR3 runs to 14 residues. J gave up 5 bases and V 6 bases, and 8 bases lay outside the gene matches. CDR3 nucleotide sequence: TGTGCCAGCAGCACGGATAGCGGGGTTGAGACCCAGTACTTC. Amino acids: CASSTDSGVETQYF.

In DNA, the CDR3 is TGTGCCAGCAGTTTACCCCAACAGGGGGAGGTTGGAAACACCATATATTTT. Amino acids: CASSLPQQGEVGNTIYF. The genes are TRBV28 and TRBJ1-3; 8 nucleotides match TRBD1. This CDR3 contains 17 residues. CDR1 MDHEN and CDR2 SYDVKM come from the germline V gene. Trimming at V came to 2 bases and at J to 3 bases, leaving 9 bases not matched to a gene.

The chain has TRBV5-1 and TRBJ2-7, with 9 nucleotides matching TRBD1. With 6 bases clipped from V and 3 bases from J, the junction kept 4 bases outside the gene matches. The CDR3 covers 13 residues. The germline gives CDR1 SGHRS, CDR2 YFSETQ. The CDR3 loop reads CASKGTGYYEQYF. The CDR3 DNA reads TGCGCCAGCAAGGGGACAGGGTACTACGAGCAGTACTTC.

Worth noting for this clone: The DNA is left out, because the CDR3 cannot be placed on it with certainty; the CDR3 is given as TCRdb lists it. V and J are TRBV27 and TRBJ2-3; TRBD1 is the table's D call and was not checked against the DNA. CDR1 is MNHEY and CDR2 is SMNVEV in the germline V gene (reference sequence). Counting both end residues, the CDR3 totals 11 amino acids. CDR3 protein: CASSFGTGSVF.

The genes are TRBV4-2 and TRBJ1-1, with TRBD1 matching 11 bases. CDR1 and CDR2 (germline): LGHNA, YNFKEQ. V shed 1 base and J 5 bases; nucleotides not matched to a gene: 12. CDR3 size: 18 residues. In nucleotides, the CDR3 is TGTGCCAGCAGCCAAGCTGCCGGACAGGGGGCGCCGGAAACTGAAGCTTTCTTT. Translation gives CASSQAAGQGAPETEAFF.

The J gene is TRBJ1-2, the V gene TRBV6-1; D gene unclear. V lost 3 bases and J 3 bases, leaving 14 bases between the germline ends. The CDR3 loop spans 15 amino acids. Germline V lookup: CDR1 MNHNS, CDR2 SASEGT. The CDR3 coding sequence is TGTGCCAGCAGTGACAATCCGAGAGGATACTATGGCTACACCTTC. It yields the protein CASSDNPRGYYGYTF.

V gene TRBV27 combines with J gene TRBJ1-4; 9 bases agree with TRBD1. CDR3 length equals 17 residues. Unmatched junction bases numbered 14, after V lost 4 bases and J lost 8 bases. Germline V gives CDR1 MNHEY, CDR2 SMNVEV (reference sequence). CDR3 bases: TGTGCCAGCAGTTCTGCCGGGACAGGGAGGCCGGAGGAAAAACTGTTTTTT. It codes for CASSSAGTGRPEEKLFF.

The V and J genes are TRBV28 and TRBJ2-5; 8 bases match TRBD1. There are 16 residues in the CDR3. Looked up from germline, CDR1 is MDHEN and CDR2 is SYDVKM. V trimming: 3 bases; J trimming: 5 bases; junction bases outside the gene matches: 11. CDR3 in DNA: TGTGCCAGCAGTTTCAGGACAGGGACCCTCCAGGAGACCCAGTACTTC. It encodes CASSFRTGTLQETQYF.

The rearrangement uses TRBV19 and TRBJ2-7; weak D call: TRBD1 (5 bases). CDR1 and CDR2 (germline): LNHDA, SQIVND (reference sequence). The length of the CDR3 is 14 residues. Trimming cost V 2 bases and J 2 bases, with 10 bases left between them. CDR3 DNA sequence: TGTGCCAGTAGTATACTGCAGGGTCCCTACGAGCAGTACTTC. Protein product: CASSILQGPYEQYF.

This chain joins TRBV28 and TRBJ2-7, with 7 bases lining up with TRBD2. CDR1 is MDHEN, CDR2 SYDVKM, per germline. The CDR3 is 14 residues long. V shed 2 bases, J shed 6 bases, and the junction held 7 bases outside the gene matches. In DNA, the CDR3 is TGTGCCAGCAGTTTAGAGTCACTAGCGTTCGAGCAGTACTTC. It specifies CASSLESLAFEQYF.

This clone was found once. The chain is built from TRBV18 and TRBJ1-3, with no clear D. V dropped 0 bases and J dropped 8 bases, with 11 bases sitting between them. In germline, CDR1 is KGHSH, CDR2 LQKENI. The CDR3 extends over 14 amino acids. CDR3 loop: CASSPPTQPYTIYF. The DNA for the CDR3 is TGTGCCAGCTCACCACCTACCCAGCCCTACACCATATATTTT.

The chain couples TRBV5-1 to TRBJ2-2; 9 nucleotides line up with TRBD1. Trimming took 4 bases from V and 7 from J; bases not matched to a gene: 8. The CDR3 consists of 15 residues. Germline CDR1 and CDR2: SGHRS and YFSETQ. CDR3 region: CASSTTGGEDGELFF. CDR3 DNA sequence: TGCGCCAGCAGCACCACAGGGGGCGAGGACGGGGAGCTGTTTTTT.

The chain carries TRBV7-9 and TRBJ1-4, with 8 positions matching TRBD1. CDR3 length equals 16 residues. The junction had 6 bases not matched to a gene; V was cut back by 1 base and J by 5 bases. Germline lookup yields CDR1 SEHNR and CDR2 FQNEAQ (reference sequence). DNA of the CDR3: TGTGCCAGCAGCTTAGACGGCAGGGGGCGGAATGAAAAACTGTTTTTT. Translation gives CASSLDGRGRNEKLFF.

This clone was seen once. The chain joins TRBV5-1 to TRBJ2-7, with 12 bases lining up with TRBD2. V gave up 4 bases and J gave up 2 bases; unmatched junction bases: 4. The germline V gene encodes CDR1 SGHRS and CDR2 YFSETQ. CDR3 size: 15 residues. CDR3: CASSRLAGGPYEQYF. CDR3 coding DNA: TGCGCCAGCAGCCGTCTAGCGGGAGGGCCCTACGAGCAGTACTTC.

This chain links TRBV5-1 with TRBJ2-5; TRBD2 might be the D (5 bases). The ends were cut back, 5 bases at V and 0 bases at J, with 17 bases in the middle. Germline V lookup: CDR1 SGHRS, CDR2 YFSETQ. The CDR3 consists of 16 residues. The DNA of the CDR3 is TGCGCCAGCAGTCCCACCCTCCGGAGGAACCAAGAGACCCAGTACTTC. It translates to CASSPTLRRNQETQYF.

The V gene is TRBV30, the J gene TRBJ2-7; a possible D gene is TRBD2 (5 bases). CDR3 size: 13 residues. Germline assignment: CDR1 GTSNPN and CDR2 SVGIG (reference sequence). V was clipped by 1 base and J by 7 bases, with 14 bases between them. CDR3 residues: CAWSGRAAQEQYF. In DNA form, the CDR3 reads TGTGCCTGGAGTGGAAGAGCGGCGCAGGAGCAGTACTTC.

The chain uses TRBV30 and TRBJ2-7, with a possible D match to TRBD2 (7 bases). V was pared by 2 bases and J by 11 bases, with 16 bases between. CDR1 is GTSNPN, CDR2 SVGIG, per germline (reference sequence). CDR3 length equals 12 residues. CDR3 sequence (DNA): TGTGCCTGGAGTCCCCCTGCGGGGGCGAAGTACTTC. Its protein is CAWSPPAGAKYF.

V usage is TRBV7-2 and J usage is TRBJ2-2; D is uncertain. Per germline, CDR1 SGHTA and CDR2 FQGNSA. The V end lost 2 bases, the J end lost 7 bases, and 11 bases lay between the germline ends. There are 14 residues in the CDR3. CDR3 region: CASSLLGPNGELFF. DNA of the CDR3: TGTGCCAGCAGCTTACTTGGTCCCAACGGGGAGCTGTTTTTT. Complete variable domain (other parts from reference TRBV7-2 and TRBJ2-2): GAGVSQSPSNKVTEKGKDVELRCDPISGHTALYWYRQSLGQGLEFLIYFQGNSAPDKSGLPSDRFSAERTGGSVSTLTIQRTQQEDSAVYLCASSLLGPNGELFFGEGSRLTVL.

The chain combines TRBV5-4 with TRBJ1-2; 7 bases map to TRBD1. CDR3 length: 16 amino acids. Trimming took 2 bases from V and 0 from J; bases not matched to a gene: 7. The germline CDR1 and CDR2 sequences are SGHNT and YYREEE (reference sequence). The CDR3 DNA reads TGTGCCAGCAGCTTCACAATGGGACAGACTAACTATGGCTACACCTTC. This codes for CASSFTMGQTNYGYTF.

V gene TRBV27 combines with J gene TRBJ2-3; D gene ambiguous. The CDR3 spans 13 residues. Trimming took off 2 bases at V and 2 bases at J, with 5 bases between the two ends. From germline, CDR1 is MNHEY and CDR2 SMNVEV (reference sequence). The CDR3 nucleotides read TGTGCCAGCAGTTTACTCATCACAGATACGCAGTATTTT. Encoded protein: CASSLLITDTQYF.

The J gene is TRBJ2-7, the V gene TRBV28; 10 bases fit TRBD2. The germline gives CDR1 MDHEN, CDR2 SYDVKM. This CDR3 region has 15 residues. Trimming cost V 4 bases and J 5 bases; bases outside gene matches: 8. CDR3 in DNA: TGTGCCAGCAGTTCCGGCCCTAGCGGGAGCCACGAGCAGTACTTC. Translated: CASSSGPSGSHEQYF.

This chain connects TRBV7-2 to TRBJ2-7; 7 bases line up with TRBD1. CDR1 is SGHTA, CDR2 FQGNSA, per germline. This CDR3 has 14 residues. V was clipped by 5 bases and J by 6 bases; unmatched bases: 10. In nucleotides, the CDR3 is TGTGCCAGCAGCGAACGACAGGGCGGAGTCGAGCAGTACTTC. It codes for CASSERQGGVEQYF.